The source of this TCR beta chain is a study of T-cell reconstitution after alpha-beta-depleted transplantation in children. The study's findings and limits: At around two months after transplant, the alpha-beta T cells were reportedly derived from several hundred expanded clones that came from non-depleted graft cells.

Of note for this clonotype: Its antigen is currently unknown.

Unique molecular identifiers were incorporated during preparation of the TCRbeta library. Each CDR3 protein is one row after TCRdb ran MiXCR on the PCR reads. The repertoire has 500,000 or so distinct CDR3 sequences, roughly an eighth of them found once; the top ten carry approximately 14%. The CDR3 is made up of 14 amino acids. The germline V and J ends were trimmed by 5 bases and 0 bases, with 11 bases remaining between them. The V gene is TRBV12-3 or TRBV12-4, the J gene TRBJ2-7; D may be TRBD1 (5 bases). This TCR came from a female patient aged 2-10 years who had a stem cell transplant for aplastic anemia, so the T cells may come from the graft donor. The sample in question was PBMCs, mostly from graft donor cells, obtained 180 days after TCRalphabeta/CD19-depleted stem cell transplant. CDR3 amino acids: CASSKQAVSYEQYF. The CDR3 nucleotides are TGTGCCAGCAGTAAACAGGCGGTCTCCTACGAGCAGTACTTC.